This T cell receptor beta chain stems from a study of shared clonotypes between healthy human individuals. The CDR3 length is 16 residues. Trimming took 1 base from V and 8 from J, leaving 17 bases between them. Looked up from germline, CDR1 is SGHVS and CDR2 is FNYEAQ. Assay execution took place at the deep level. The table came from immunoSEQ multiplex PCR; TCRdb's copy has only in-frame clones and leaves some out. In the table there are about 1 million clones, around four fifths of which are singletons. The chain combines TRBV7-6 with TRBJ1-4; perhaps TRBD1 as D (5 bases). Sequencing was done on a sample of memory CD4+ T cells sorted from blood. This sample's subset: CD45RA-negative fraction. This receptor was taken from a man younger than 35 in good health. The CDR3 region has the DNA TGTGCCAGCAGCTTAGTCTCGGCAGGGTCGGGAGAAAAACTGTTTTTT. This gives the protein CASSLVSAGSGEKLFF.